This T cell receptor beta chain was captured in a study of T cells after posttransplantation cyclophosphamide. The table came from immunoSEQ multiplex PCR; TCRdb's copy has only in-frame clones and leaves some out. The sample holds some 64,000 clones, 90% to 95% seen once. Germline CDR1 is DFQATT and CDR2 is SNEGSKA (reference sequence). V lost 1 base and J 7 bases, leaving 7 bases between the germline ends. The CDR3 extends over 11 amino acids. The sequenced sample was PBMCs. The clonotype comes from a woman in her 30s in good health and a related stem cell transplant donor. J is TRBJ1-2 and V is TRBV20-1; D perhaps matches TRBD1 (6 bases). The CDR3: CSARVGGGYTF. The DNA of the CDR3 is TGCAGTGCTAGAGTAGGGGGTGGCTACACCTTC.